Described below is a single TCR beta chain sequence and its context. Antigen unknown. Profiling relied on immunoSEQ multiplex PCR, and the TCRdb table lists in-frame clones only, not all of them. The table has approximately 10,000 clones, around 65% seen once; the top ten hold roughly 7.1%. Looked up from germline, CDR1 is MDHEN and CDR2 is SYDVKM. Germline trimming cut 6 bases from V and 2 bases from J; bases unmatched to any gene: 6. The length of the CDR3 is 15 residues. This sample is part of a study of neoadjuvant anti-PD-1 for oral cavity cancer. Background on the study: Patients mostly received three to four biweekly nivolumab doses at 3 mg/kg before surgery. Non-progressing patients received a fourth nivolumab dose near day 43, then surgery on days 50-56. Whole-study results and caveats: Only three patients per response group were TCR-analyzed; validation needed.

Time point defined: after neoadjuvant nivolumab, at surgical resection. This receptor was identified in a person between 35 and 79 years old with oral cavity squamous cell carcinoma. Sample: tumor tissue, taken after nivolumab (anti-PD-1) treatment. V is TRBV28 and J is TRBJ1-5, with TRBD1 matching over 8 bases. DNA of the CDR3: TGTGCCAGCAGGTCTGGACAGGGAGGCAATCAGCCCCAGCATTTT. Protein sequence: CASRSGQGGNQPQHF.